A single sample is the source of the 30 T cell receptor beta chains below, sequenced in a study of long-term antiretroviral therapy in people with HIV. Run at survey level, the immunoSEQ assay was version v3.0. Assay used: immunoSEQ multiplex PCR; TCRdb lists only in-frame clones, some missing. The sample has approximately 10,000 clones; 76% are singletons. The source was unsorted PBMCs, collected at the start of antiretroviral therapy, before treatment. The receptors shown here come from a man aged 25-45 years with HIV.

This clone has just a few counts. This rearrangement joins TRBV7-9 to TRBJ1-2; D is possibly TRBD1 (6 bases). The length of the CDR3 is 15 residues. V lost 3 bases and J lost 1, with 12 bases in between. Germline CDR1 SEHNR, CDR2 FQNEAQ (reference sequence). The CDR3 DNA follows: TGTGCCAGCAGCTTCTACAGGACAGATAACTATGGCTACACCTTC. Translated: CASSFYRTDNYGYTF.

The V gene is TRBV7-4, the J gene TRBJ2-7, with 8 bases matching TRBD2. The germline gives CDR1 SGHVT, CDR2 SQSDAQ. V was pared by 3 bases and J by 0 bases, with 4 bases of the junction left unmatched. The CDR3 runs to 15 residues. For the CDR3, the DNA is TGTGCCAGCAGCTTCAGCGGGGGTCCCTCCTACGAGCAGTACTTC. It specifies CASSFSGGPSYEQYF.

The chain combines TRBV2 with TRBJ2-7; D possibly matches TRBD1 or TRBD2 (5 bases each). The CDR3 is 12 amino acids. Trimming stripped 6 bases from V and 2 bases from J, with 8 bases between. The germline CDR1 and CDR2 sequences are SNHLY and FYNNEI. CDR3 loop: CASRGDPYEQYF. The CDR3 DNA follows: TGTGCCAGCAGGGGGGACCCCTACGAGCAGTACTTC.

By share of the sample, this clone is medium-sized. This chain connects TRBV6-5 to TRBJ2-7; 7 nucleotides align to TRBD1. Trimming removed 0 bases from V and 2 bases from J; junction bases left unmatched: 7. The CDR3 runs to 16 residues. From germline, CDR1 is MNHEY and CDR2 SVGAGI. The CDR3 region is CASSYSTGSVPYEQYF. The DNA of the CDR3 is TGTGCCAGCAGTTACTCGACAGGGAGCGTCCCCTACGAGCAGTACTTC.

This clone showed up just once. The chain uses TRBV18 and TRBJ2-7; no reliable D call. Germline V gene lookup returns CDR1 KGHSH and CDR2 LQKENI. The germline V and J ends were trimmed by 2 bases and 7 bases, with 9 bases remaining between them. This CDR3 has 12 residues. In DNA, the CDR3 is TGTGCCAGCTCACCATATGCCAAAGAGCAGTACTTC. Translating it yields CASSPYAKEQYF.

The rearrangement links TRBV4-1 to TRBJ2-5; D may be TRBD2 (6 bases). The germline V and J ends were trimmed by 0 bases and 4 bases, with 18 bases remaining between them. The length of the CDR3 is 17 residues. CDR1 and CDR2 from the germline V gene are MGHRA and YSYEKL. The chain's CDR3 is CASSQEGSGDLGETQYF. The CDR3, as DNA: TGCGCCAGCAGCCAAGAGGGGTCGGGGGACCTCGGAGAGACCCAGTACTTC.

The chain combines TRBV25-1 with TRBJ1-3; D unclear. This CDR3 is built from 13 residues. V shed 5 bases and J shed 2 bases, with 7 bases lying between them. In germline, CDR1 is MGHDK, CDR2 SYGVNS. CDR3 DNA sequence: TGTGCCAGCAGTACCGACCCTGGAAACACCATATATTTT. This encodes CASSTDPGNTIYF.

The chain uses TRBV7-9 and TRBJ2-1, with D maybe TRBD2 (7 bases). Per germline, CDR1 SEHNR and CDR2 FQNEAQ (reference sequence). The CDR3 has 16 amino acids. V was clipped by 6 bases and J by 5 bases, with 20 bases between them. The CDR3 here is CASSWEGGPRHNEQFF. CDR3 nucleotide sequence: TGTGCCAGCAGTTGGGAGGGGGGTCCCCGCCACAATGAGCAGTTCTTC.

This clone has only a few counts. The J gene is TRBJ2-7, the V gene TRBV7-9; D unclear. With 5 bases removed from V and 3 bases from J, the gap between germline ends came to 17 bases. The CDR3 has 15 residues. Looked up from germline, CDR1 is SEHNR and CDR2 is FQNEAQ (reference sequence). This CDR3 reads CASSGQVVGLYEQYF. The CDR3 DNA sequence: TGTGCCAGCAGCGGCCAGGTGGTAGGGCTCTACGAGCAGTACTTC. Full variable domain (missing parts from reference TRBV7-9 and TRBJ2-7): DTGVSQNPRHKITKRGQNVTFRCDPISEHNRLYWYRQTLGQGPEFLTYFQNEAQLEKSRLLSDRFSAERPKGSFSTLEIQRTEQGDSAMYLCASSGQVVGLYEQYFGPGTRLTVT.

The rearrangement uses TRBV5-1 and TRBJ2-7, with D unresolved. CDR1 and CDR2 (germline): SGHRS, YFSETQ. The CDR3 contains 20 residues. Trimming pared 8 bases from V and 0 bases from J, leaving 33 bases between. Here the CDR3 reads CARVASSLESLKSSSYEQYF. For the CDR3, the DNA is TGCGCCAGGGTCGCCAGCAGCTTGGAGAGCCTCAAAAGCAGCTCCTACGAGCAGTACTTC.

The chain recombines TRBV27 with TRBJ1-2; D perhaps matches TRBD1 (6 bases). Trimming left V 2 bases short and J 7 bases short, with 17 bases between. Germline assignment: CDR1 MNHEY and CDR2 SMNVEV (reference sequence). The CDR3 has 15 residues. The CDR3 coding sequence is TGTGCCAGCAGTTTAGCCGGCAGGGGAGCGGGTGGCTACACCTTC. Translation: CASSLAGRGAGGYTF.

The J gene is TRBJ2-2, the V gene TRBV11-2; no clear D gene. Trimming pared 11 bases from V and 4 bases from J, leaving 17 bases between. CDR3 length equals 14 residues. Germline CDR1 and CDR2: SGHAT and FQNNGV. The CDR3 sequence is CALQSSLGTGELFF. Written as DNA, the CDR3 is TGTGCCCTCCAATCTTCCCTGGGCACCGGGGAGCTGTTTTTT.

The V call is TRBV29-1, the J call TRBJ2-5; 7 bases line up with TRBD2. Trimming removed 2 bases from V and 4 bases from J; junction bases left unmatched: 7. The germline gives CDR1 SQVTM, CDR2 ANQGSEA. This CDR3 has 14 residues. CDR3 nucleotides: TGCAGCGTTGAACTGCGGGAGACTCTAGAGACCCAGTACTTC. This translates into CSVELRETLETQYF.

The chain employs TRBV5-1 and TRBJ2-6; D remains unclear. The CDR3 totals 16 residues. Between the trimmed V and J ends, which lost 1 base and 0 bases, there was a span of 8 bases. Per germline, CDR1 SGHRS and CDR2 YFSETQ. The CDR3 DNA sequence: TGCGCCAGCAGCTTGCGTGGCGGCTCTGGGGCCAACGTCCTGACTTTC. Its protein product is CASSLRGGSGANVLTF.

V gene TRBV19 combines with J gene TRBJ1-5; D is possibly TRBD1 (6 bases). The V gene's germline CDR1 is LNHDA and CDR2 SQIVND (reference sequence). This CDR3 is 14 amino acids long. V was clipped by 7 bases and J by 2 bases, with 12 bases between them. The CDR3 loop reads CASTPDSRNQPQHF. The CDR3 region has the DNA TGTGCCAGTACCCCGGACAGTCGCAATCAGCCCCAGCATTTT.

The chain is built from TRBV7-8 and TRBJ2-1; TRBD2 might be the D (5 bases). The CDR3 consists of 14 residues. The germline V gene encodes CDR1 SGHVS and CDR2 FQNEAQ. V was pared by 5 bases and J by 7 bases, with 15 bases between. CDR3 residues: CASSPVVGVNEQFF. The CDR3 nucleotides read TGTGCCAGCAGCCCCGTGGTGGGAGTAAATGAGCAGTTCTTC.

V usage is TRBV6-6 and J usage is TRBJ1-4, with TRBD1 as a possible D gene (5 bases). Per germline, CDR1 MNHNY and CDR2 SVGAGI (reference sequence). V lost 6 bases and J 4 bases, leaving 15 bases between the germline ends. This CDR3 is 15 amino acids long. This CDR3 is CASSLSQGSNEKLFF. The CDR3 region has the DNA TGTGCCAGCAGCCTCAGTCAGGGTAGTAATGAAAAACTGTTTTTT.

The J gene is TRBJ1-1, the V gene TRBV21-1; the D segment call TRBD1 is taken from the table without a DNA check. TRBV21-1 is reported as a pseudogene. The CDR3 covers 16 residues. The CDR3 DNA is TGTGCCAGCAGCGGAAAGGGGACATTACTTAACACTGAAGCTTTCTTT. It is translated as CASSGKGTLLNTEAFF.

CDR3 residues: CASSPSGGAEKLFF. CDR3 in DNA: TGTGCCAGCTCACCATCGGGAGGGGCGGAAAAACTGTTTTTT. This chain uses TRBV18 with TRBJ1-4; the D gene is possibly TRBD1 (5 bases). This CDR3 spans 14 amino acids. Trimming stripped 2 bases from V and 8 bases from J, with 12 bases between. CDR1 KGHSH and CDR2 LQKENI come from the germline V gene.

Points on this clone: An end of the junction differs from the germline gene, which may be a read error. The chain carries TRBV27 and TRBJ1-3; D not certain. There are 13 residues in the CDR3. Germline lookup yields CDR1 MNHEY and CDR2 SMNVEV (reference sequence). The CDR3 coding sequence is TGTGCCAGCAGTTTATTTCCTGGCACTACAGTGAATTTT. It is translated as CASSLFPGTTVNF.

A few counts support this clone. CDR3 nucleotides: TGTGCCATCAAATCCCAGGTGGGGGACGAGCAGTACTTC. Protein product: CAIKSQVGDEQYF. The rearrangement joins TRBV10-3 to TRBJ2-7, with D perhaps TRBD1 or TRBD2 (5 bases each). The germline V and J ends were trimmed by 7 bases and 5 bases, with 15 bases remaining between them. CDR3 size: 13 residues. CDR1 and CDR2 (germline): ENHRY, SYGVKD.

This chain uses TRBV11-3 with TRBJ2-3; D tentatively fits TRBD1 or TRBD2 (5 bases each). The V and J ends lost 6 bases and 5 bases respectively, with 15 bases between them. CDR3 length equals 14 residues. The V gene's germline CDR1 is SGHNT and CDR2 YENEEA. The CDR3 bases are TGTGCCAGCAGTCGGGGCAGGGTGGAAGATACGCAGTATTTT. This translates into CASSRGRVEDTQYF.

The rearrangement links TRBV18 to TRBJ1-1; D is possibly TRBD1 (5 bases). This CDR3 region has 15 residues. V shed 3 bases and J shed 1 base, with 12 bases lying between them. Germline CDR1 and CDR2: KGHSH and LQKENI. The DNA of the CDR3 is TGTGCCAGCTCACCCCGCCCGGACACGAACACTGAAGCTTTCTTT. Its protein product is CASSPRPDTNTEAFF. Looking up the rest from reference TRBV18 and TRBJ1-1 gives the full variable domain: NAGVMQNPRHLVRRRGQEARLRCSPMKGHSHVYWYRQLPEEGLKFMVYLQKENIIDESGMPKERFSAEFPKEGPSILRIQQVVRGDSAAYFCASSPRPDTNTEAFFGQGTRLTVV.

This chain joins TRBV18 and TRBJ1-4, with TRBD1 matching 8 bases. This CDR3 region has 14 residues. Per the germline V gene, CDR1 is KGHSH and CDR2 is LQKENI. V lost 3 bases, J lost 8 bases, and 5 bases stayed unmatched. The CDR3 nucleotides read TGTGCCAGCTCACCCCGGACAGGGAACGAAAAACTGTTTTTT. This codes for CASSPRTGNEKLFF. Together with reference TRBV18 and TRBJ1-4, the CDR3 gives the full variable domain: NAGVMQNPRHLVRRRGQEARLRCSPMKGHSHVYWYRQLPEEGLKFMVYLQKENIIDESGMPKERFSAEFPKEGPSILRIQQVVRGDSAAYFCASSPRTGNEKLFFGSGTQLSVL.

CDR3 amino acids: CASSFSTAGTANYGYTF. DNA of the CDR3: TGTGCCAGCAGCTTCTCCACCGCCGGGACAGCTAACTATGGCTACACCTTC. The V call is TRBV13, the J call TRBJ1-2; the match to TRBD1 covers 7 bases. The V segment lost 3 bases and the J segment 0 bases; nucleotides outside the gene matches: 10. Germline V gene sequence: CDR1 PRHDT, CDR2 FYEKMQ (reference sequence). CDR3 length equals 17 residues.

This clone appeared once. The chain has TRBV30 and TRBJ2-4; D might be TRBD1 or TRBD2, each matching 5 bases. Trimming left V 4 bases short and J 0 bases short, with 10 bases between. CDR3 length: 14 residues. CDR1 and CDR2 from the germline V gene are GTSNPN and SVGIG (reference sequence). This CDR3 is CAWNRDGAKNIQYF. The CDR3 DNA reads TGTGCCTGGAATAGGGACGGAGCCAAAAACATTCAGTACTTC.

V and J are TRBV5-1 and TRBJ2-5; TRBD2 agrees at 11 bases. V gave up 3 bases and J gave up 5 bases; unmatched junction bases: 9. The CDR3 contains 16 residues. The germline CDR1 and CDR2 sequences are SGHRS and YFSETQ. The CDR3 protein is CASSSNSGRAMETQYF. The CDR3 DNA reads TGCGCCAGCAGCTCAAATAGCGGGAGGGCCATGGAGACCCAGTACTTC.

The rearrangement uses TRBV28 and TRBJ2-7; no definite D call. The V gene's germline CDR1 is MDHEN and CDR2 SYDVKM. The germline V and J ends were trimmed by 6 bases and 0 bases, with 9 bases remaining between them. The CDR3 length is 13 residues. CDR3 loop: CASRGPISYEQYF. DNA of the CDR3: TGTGCCAGCAGGGGTCCTATCTCCTACGAGCAGTACTTC.

The chain has TRBV14 and TRBJ1-2; 10 bases are shared with TRBD1. After removal of 0 bases from V and 8 bases from J, the junction contained 9 bases not matched to a gene. The CDR3 has 16 amino acids. Germline V gene data show CDR1 as SGHDN and CDR2 as FVKESK. The CDR3 protein is CASSQETGTGVRGYTF. The CDR3 coding sequence is TGTGCCAGCAGCCAAGAGACCGGGACAGGGGTTCGCGGCTACACCTTC.

The rearrangement uses TRBV5-4 and TRBJ1-1; D is perhaps TRBD1 (6 bases). Trimming cost V 4 bases and J 0 bases, with 16 bases left between them. The CDR3 loop spans 16 amino acids. From germline, CDR1 is SGHNT and CDR2 YYREEE (reference sequence). The CDR3, as DNA: TGTGCCAGCAGCGTGACAGGCCTCCTCTTGAACACTGAAGCTTTCTTT. The encoded protein is CASSVTGLLLNTEAFF.